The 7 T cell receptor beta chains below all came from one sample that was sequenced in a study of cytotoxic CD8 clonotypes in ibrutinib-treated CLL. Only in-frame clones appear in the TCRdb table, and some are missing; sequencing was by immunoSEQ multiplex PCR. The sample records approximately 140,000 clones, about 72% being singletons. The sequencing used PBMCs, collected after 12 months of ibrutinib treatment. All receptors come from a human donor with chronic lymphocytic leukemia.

The CDR3 nucleotides are TGTGCCAGCAGCTTTTGGCTCAGCTCTGGAAACACCATATATTTT. Its protein is CASSFWLSSGNTIYF. The V call is TRBV5-5, the J call TRBJ1-3; D uncertain. V lost 2 bases and J lost 0, with 9 bases in between. Per germline, CDR1 SGHKS and CDR2 YYEKEE (reference sequence). CDR3 length equals 15 residues.

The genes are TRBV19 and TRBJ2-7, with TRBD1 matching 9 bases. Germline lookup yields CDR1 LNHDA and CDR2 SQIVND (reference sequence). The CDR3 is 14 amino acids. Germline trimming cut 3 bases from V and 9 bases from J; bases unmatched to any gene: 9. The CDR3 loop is CASSIPGTGTVQYF. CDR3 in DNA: TGTGCCAGTAGTATCCCCGGGACAGGGACCGTGCAGTACTTC.

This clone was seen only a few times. The CDR3 spells CASSSRQGKNSPLHF. CDR3 DNA sequence: TGTGCCAGCAGCTCTCGACAGGGTAAAAATTCACCCCTCCACTTT. This chain links TRBV11-3 with TRBJ1-6; 7 positions match TRBD1. The CDR3 is made up of 15 amino acids. Germline V gene lookup returns CDR1 SGHNT and CDR2 YENEEA. V was clipped by 4 bases and J by 7 bases; unmatched bases: 7. The full variable domain, in which reference TRBV11-3 and TRBJ1-6 provide the parts outside the CDR3, is EAGVVQSPRYKIIEKKQPVAFWCNPISGHNTLYWYLQNLGQGPELLIRYENEEAVDDSQLPKDRFSAERLKGVDSTLKIQPAELGDSAVYLCASSSRQGKNSPLHFGNGTRLTVT.

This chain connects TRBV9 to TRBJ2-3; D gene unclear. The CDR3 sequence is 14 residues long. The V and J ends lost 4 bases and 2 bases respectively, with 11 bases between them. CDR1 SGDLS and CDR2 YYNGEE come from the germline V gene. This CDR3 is CASSPQLITDTQYF. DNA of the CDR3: TGTGCCAGCAGCCCCCAGCTAATCACAGATACGCAGTATTTT.

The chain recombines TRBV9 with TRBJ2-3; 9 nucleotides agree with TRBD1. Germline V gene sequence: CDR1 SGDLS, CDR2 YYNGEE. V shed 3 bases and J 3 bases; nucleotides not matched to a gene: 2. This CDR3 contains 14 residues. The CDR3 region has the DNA TGTGCCAGCAGCGCACAGGGGGCTACAGATACGCAGTATTTT. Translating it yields CASSAQGATDTQYF.

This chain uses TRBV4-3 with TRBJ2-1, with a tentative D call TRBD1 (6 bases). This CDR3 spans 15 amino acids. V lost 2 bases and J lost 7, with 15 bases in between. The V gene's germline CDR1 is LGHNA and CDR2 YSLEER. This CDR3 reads CASSQWQGRDNEQFF. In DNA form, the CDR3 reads TGCGCCAGCAGCCAATGGCAGGGGAGAGATAATGAGCAGTTCTTC.

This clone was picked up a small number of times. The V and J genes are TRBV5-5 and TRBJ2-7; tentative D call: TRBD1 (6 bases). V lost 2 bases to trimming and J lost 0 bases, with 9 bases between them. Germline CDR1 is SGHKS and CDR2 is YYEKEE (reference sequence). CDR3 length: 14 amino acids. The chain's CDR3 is CASSFNRASYEQYF. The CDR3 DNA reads TGTGCCAGCAGCTTTAACAGGGCCTCCTACGAGCAGTACTTC. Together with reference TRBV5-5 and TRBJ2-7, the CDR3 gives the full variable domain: DAGVTQSPTHLIKTRGQQVTLRCSPISGHKSVSWYQQVLGQGPQFIFQYYEKEERGRGNFPDRFSARQFPNYSSELNVNALLLGDSALYLCASSFNRASYEQYFGPGTRLTVT.